The rows below give T cell receptor beta chains drawn from one sample of a study of shared clonotypes between healthy human individuals. The data were produced by immunoSEQ multiplex PCR, yet TCRdb's version contains in-frame clones alone and is incomplete. The sample carries 110,000 or so clones, under 70% recorded once. The sequenced sample consisted of memory CD8+ T cells sorted from blood. The receptors derive from a woman aged 25 to 39 in good health. Both conserved end residues are part of each CDR3. A D gene is named only where the DNA matches it firmly. Expanded clones are given a class, and other clones once, few, many or no size at all.

TRBV7-2	.	once	TRBJ1-1	TGTGCCAGCAGCTTAGTTCGGTATGGGACTGAAGCTTTCTTT	CASSLVRYGTEAFF
TRBV28	TRBD2	once	TRBJ2-1	TGTGCCAGCAGCCAGCGGGAGGCCTACAATGAGCAGTTCTTC	CASSQREAYNEQFF
TRBV25-1	TRBD1	.	TRBJ2-7	TGTGCCAGCAGTGGACAGGGGGCCTACGAGCAGTACTTC	CASSGQGAYEQYF
TRBV5-4	.	.	TRBJ1-2	TGTGCCAGCAGCTTGGTGTCAGAGTTTAACTATGGCTACACCTTC	CASSLVSEFNYGYTF
TRBV4-1	.	.	TRBJ2-1	TGCGCCAGCAGCCAAGTTTATTGGCGGGACATGAGAGAGCAGTTCTTC	CASSQVYWRDMREQFF
TRBV5-1	.	few	TRBJ2-1	TGCGCCAGCAGCTCAGATAGCGGTGGGGCCCCGGATGAGCAGTTCTTC	CASSSDSGGAPDEQFF
TRBV19	TRBD2	.	TRBJ2-7	TGTGCCAGTAGTATTAGGACTAGCGGGAGGTACGAGCAGTACTTC	CASSIRTSGRYEQYF
TRBV21-1	.	.	TRBJ2-2	TGTGCCAGCACAAAGAATTACGTAGGGACCGGGGAGCTGTTTTTT	CASTKNYVGTGELFF
TRBV29-1	TRBD1	.	TRBJ2-1	TGCAGCGTCGGGACAGGGGAAAATGAGCAGTTCTTC	CSVGTGENEQFF
TRBV2	TRBD1	medium-sized	TRBJ2-7	TGTGCCACAACAGGGGCGGACTCCTACGAGCAGTACTTC	CATTGADSYEQYF
TRBV7-9	.	.	TRBJ2-7	TGTGCCAGCAGCTCCCCCGGAGGGCTCGGCGAGCAGTACTTC	CASSSPGGLGEQYF
TRBV27	TRBD2	.	TRBJ2-7	TGTGCCAGCAGTTTAACGGGTCTAGCGGCGATCAACTACGAGCAGTACTTC	CASSLTGLAAINYEQYF
TRBV10-1	TRBD2	few	TRBJ2-7	TGCGCCAGCAGTGAGGGACTAGCGGGCTACGAGCAGTACTTC	CASSEGLAGYEQYF
TRBV30	TRBD2	once	TRBJ2-7	TGTGCCTGGAGTGCAGCGGGAGTGGTCGACGAGCAGTACTTC	CAWSAAGVVDEQYF
TRBV13	.	.	TRBJ2-5	TGTGCCAGCAGTCCACACACGTTAGCGGAAGAGACCCAGTACTTC	CASSPHTLAEETQYF
TRBV4-1	TRBD1	.	TRBJ2-6	TGCGCCAGCAGCCCAAAACAGGGGGCCACTGGGGCCAACGTCCTGACTTTC	CASSPKQGATGANVLTF
TRBV5-1	.	few	TRBJ2-2	TGCGCCAGCAGCTTGGGGGCCGTGAGGAACGGGGAGCTGTTTTTT	CASSLGAVRNGELFF
TRBV6-5	TRBD1	.	TRBJ1-5	TGTGCCAGCAGTGATTCAGGGGGCCAGGAGCCCCAGCATTTT	CASSDSGGQEPQHF
TRBV6-5	.	.	TRBJ1-1	TGTGCCAGCATTGACCGCTGGTCCATGAACACTGAAGCTTTCTTT	CASIDRWSMNTEAFF
TRBV7-6	.	.	TRBJ2-7	TGTGCCAGCAGCTTAGTAATCGGAAGCTCCTACGAGCAGTACTTC	CASSLVIGSSYEQYF
TRBV29-1	.	few	TRBJ2-7	TGCAGCGTTGCCGGGGCTGACGAGCAGTACTTC	CSVAGADEQYF
TRBV6-1	.	.	TRBJ2-6	TGTGCCATCAGTGAGGCCCAGGGCTCTGGGGCCAACGTCCTGACTTTC	CAISEAQGSGANVLTF
TRBV28	TRBD1	.	TRBJ1-5	TGTGCCAGCAGCGGGACAGGGGGCAAGGGGCAGCCCCAGCATTTT	CASSGTGGKGQPQHF
TRBV5-1	TRBD2	many	TRBJ2-3	TGCGCCAGCAGCTCGACCGGACTAGCGGTCAGCACAGATACGCAGTATTTT	CASSSTGLAVSTDTQYF
TRBV27	.	few	TRBJ1-4	TGTGCCAGCAGTTTATCACAGGGTGCAACTAATGAAAAACTGTTTTTT	CASSLSQGATNEKLFF
TRBV2	TRBD1	.	TRBJ2-5	TGTGCCAGCAGTGAAGGCGGGGGACAGGGGGCCTTCCAAGAGACCCAGTACTTC	CASSEGGGQGAFQETQYF
TRBV6-4	.	many	TRBJ1-1	TGTGCCAGCAGTGACGGAGAGGGCAGTAACTCTGAAGCTTTCTTT	CASSDGEGSNSEAFF
TRBV29-1	TRBD1	.	TRBJ2-3	TGCAGCGCCCCAGGGGGCGGGTTT	CSAPGGGF
TRBV19	TRBD2	many	TRBJ2-5	TGTGCCAGTAGTTCCGGACTAGCGGGAGTGGGGGAGACCCAGTACTTC	CASSSGLAGVGETQYF
TRBV7-9	.	few	TRBJ2-6	TGTGCCACCATGGACGGCTCTGGGGCCAACGTCCTGACTTTC	CATMDGSGANVLTF
TRBV6-6	.	few	TRBJ1-1	TGTGCCAGCAGCCCAGGGTTGGGTGAAGCTTTCTTT	CASSPGLGEAFF
TRBV7-8	.	.	TRBJ2-1	TGTGCCAGCAGCCCAGCTCGTGGGCGGGTAGACAATGAGCAGTTCTTC	CASSPARGRVDNEQFF
TRBV4-1	TRBD2	.	TRBJ2-1	TGCGCCAGCAGCCAAGAGGGACTAGCGGGAGGAGTGGTTAATGAGCAGTTCTTC	CASSQEGLAGGVVNEQFF
TRBV14	TRBD1	.	TRBJ1-4	TGTGCCAGCAGCCCCAGACAGGGAAATGAAAAACTGTTTTTT	CASSPRQGNEKLFF
TRBV7-2	.	.	TRBJ2-7	TGTGCCAGCAGCTTAGCCCCGGGACCTCGCTACGAGCAGTACTTC	CASSLAPGPRYEQYF
TRBV21-1	.	.	TRBJ1-1	TGTGCCAGCAGGACAGGGGACAGCACTGAAGCTTTCTTT	CASRTGDSTEAFF
TRBV19	.	.	TRBJ1-5	TGTGCCAGTAGTATGATGATTTCACAGCCCCAGCATTTT	CASSMMISQPQHF